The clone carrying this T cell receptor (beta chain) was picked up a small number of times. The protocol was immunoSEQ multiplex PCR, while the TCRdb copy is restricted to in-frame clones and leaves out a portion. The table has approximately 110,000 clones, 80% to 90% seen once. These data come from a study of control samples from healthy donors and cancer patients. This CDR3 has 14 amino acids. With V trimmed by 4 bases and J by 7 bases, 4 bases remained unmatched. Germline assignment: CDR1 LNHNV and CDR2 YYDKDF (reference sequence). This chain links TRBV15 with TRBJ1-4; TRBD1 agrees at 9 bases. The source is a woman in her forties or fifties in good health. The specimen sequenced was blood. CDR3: CATSTRDRAEKLFF. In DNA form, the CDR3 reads TGTGCCACCAGCACCCGGGACAGGGCTGAAAAACTGTTTTTT.